The 4 T cell receptor beta chains below all came from one sample that was sequenced in a study of T cell responses to AZD1222 COVID-19 vaccine. The assay was immunoSEQ multiplex PCR, and TCRdb's table has in-frame clones only and misses some. The sample includes about 160,000 clones, around 94% of them seen just once. The material was peripheral blood, obtained on day 0 of AZD1222 vaccination. These receptors all come from an adult in good health.

The gene calls are TRBV6-5 and TRBJ1-2; D is unresolved. The CDR3 is 15 residues long. Trimming left V 8 bases short and J 7 bases short, with 23 bases between. CDR1 and CDR2 from the germline V gene are MNHEY and SVGAGI. The CDR3 DNA reads TGTGCCAGCTTCTCTTTAAGTTACCTCTTCTCTGGCTACACCTTC. Its protein product is CASFSLSYLFSGYTF.

This clone is a singleton in its sample. The V call is TRBV13, the J call TRBJ1-1; 8 bases fit TRBD1. The trim removed 5 bases at V and 6 bases at J, leaving 14 bases unmatched. This CDR3 region has 16 residues. Germline CDR1 is PRHDT and CDR2 is FYEKMQ (reference sequence). Written as DNA, the CDR3 is TGTGCCAGCAGCACCGGACAGGGAATGTGGGGATCTGAAGCTTTCTTT. Translation: CASSTGQGMWGSEAFF.

V and J are TRBV29-1 and TRBJ2-1; TRBD1 matches 7 bases. V gave up 2 bases and J gave up 8 bases; unmatched junction bases: 12. Per the germline V gene, CDR1 is SQVTM and CDR2 is ANQGSEA. The CDR3 is made up of 15 amino acids. The CDR3 loop is CSVEPLAGGRDEQFF. CDR3 bases: TGCAGCGTTGAACCCCTGGCAGGGGGTCGGGATGAGCAGTTCTTC.

V gene TRBV28 combines with J gene TRBJ2-7; 9 bases match TRBD2. Germline CDR1 and CDR2: MDHEN and SYDVKM. V gave up 7 bases and J gave up 6 bases; unmatched junction bases: 22. The CDR3 runs to 18 residues. CDR3 in amino acids: CASNPSEGISGGGSEQYV. DNA for the CDR3: TGTGCCAGCAATCCCTCCGAGGGAATTAGCGGGGGCGGGTCCGAGCAGTACGTC.